The next 30 T cell receptor beta chains were all read from a single sample in a study of CD8 T cells in ankylosing spondylitis. TCRdb ran MiXCR on the 5' RACE reads and lists one entry per CDR3 protein. The sample yields about 400,000 distinct CDR3 sequences, more than 20% seen once. The sample comprised blood, either unsorted or a sorted T cell fraction (not recorded which). The origin of the receptors is a male donor with ankylosing spondylitis or in good health (not recorded which).

This clonotype was seen a handful of times. The V call is TRBV5-6, the J call TRBJ2-6, with 7 bases matching TRBD1. V shed 6 bases and J 2 bases; nucleotides not matched to a gene: 2. The V gene's germline CDR1 is SGHDT and CDR2 YYEEEE. CDR3 length equals 14 residues. Written as DNA, the CDR3 is TGTGCCAGCACAACAGGGGCTGGGGCCAACGTCCTGACTTTC. It encodes CASTTGAGANVLTF.

The chain has TRBV19 and TRBJ1-1; no firm D call. Germline CDR1 reads LNHDA; CDR2 reads SQIVND (reference sequence). This CDR3 region has 14 residues. Trimming removed 0 bases from V and 4 bases from J, with 9 bases in between. The chain's CDR3 is CASSIEARTTEAFF. CDR3 bases: TGTGCCAGTAGTATAGAGGCCAGAACCACTGAAGCTTTCTTT.

The rearrangement uses TRBV4-1 and TRBJ2-7; D is ambiguous. The CDR3 sequence is 15 residues long. Germline V gives CDR1 MGHRA, CDR2 YSYEKL. Trimming removed 0 bases at V and 0 bases at J, with 9 bases between. CDR3 nucleotides: TGCGCCAGCAGCCAAGACCCCGCAGCCTCCTACGAGCAGTACTTC. It yields the protein CASSQDPAASYEQYF.

The CDR3 region is CASSHGLLPMMQYF. Written as DNA, the CDR3 is TGTGCCAGCAGCCATGGCCTCCTCCCAATGATGCAGTATTTT. The chain couples TRBV14 to TRBJ2-3; D not resolved. The germline V and J ends were trimmed by 3 bases and 11 bases, with 18 bases remaining between them. There are 14 residues in the CDR3. Looked up from germline, CDR1 is SGHDN and CDR2 is FVKESK.

This chain links TRBV4-1 with TRBJ2-1; D call uncertain. Germline CDR1 and CDR2: MGHRA and YSYEKL. V gave up 1 base and J gave up 0 bases, with 10 bases separating them. The CDR3 spans 16 residues. The CDR3 loop is CASSQGRTSSYNEQFF. The CDR3 DNA reads TGCGCCAGCAGCCAAGGACGGACGTCCTCCTACAATGAGCAGTTCTTC.

The chain is built from TRBV7-8 and TRBJ2-7, with D perhaps matching TRBD1 (5 bases). This CDR3 contains 16 residues. Germline-derived CDR1 and CDR2 are SGHVS and FQNEAQ. Trimming cost V 1 base and J 4 bases, with 17 bases left between them. The DNA for the CDR3 is TGTGCCAGCAGCTTAGAAGGGTCAGGGCTAATTTACGAGCAGTACTTC. Protein product: CASSLEGSGLIYEQYF. Full variable domain (remainder filled in from reference TRBV7-8 and TRBJ2-7): GAGVSQSPRYKVAKRGQDVALRCDPISGHVSLFWYQQALGQGPEFLTYFQNEAQLDKSGLPSDRFFAERPEGSVSTLKIQRTQQEDSAVYLCASSLEGSGLIYEQYFGPGTRLTVT.

This clonotype was picked up a small number of times. The chain links TRBV27 to TRBJ2-3, with a weak D call TRBD2 (6 bases). Trimming cost V 3 bases and J 5 bases, with 12 bases left between them. The CDR3 consists of 14 residues. In germline, CDR1 is MNHEY, CDR2 SMNVEV (reference sequence). The CDR3 sequence: CASSFIGGGDTQYF. CDR3 bases: TGTGCCAGCAGTTTTATCGGGGGAGGAGATACGCAGTATTTT.

Only a few counts were recorded for this clonotype. CDR3: CASSSRGQGSDTQYF. CDR3 nucleotides: TGTGCCAGCAGCTCTAGGGGACAGGGATCGGATACGCAGTATTTT. The chain carries TRBV7-9 and TRBJ2-3; 9 nucleotides align to TRBD1. Unmatched junction bases numbered 8, after V lost 4 bases and J lost 6 bases. The CDR3 is made up of 15 amino acids. Germline assignment: CDR1 SEHNR and CDR2 FQNEAQ (reference sequence).

For this clonotype: With a much larger clone just one base away, this may be a read error. The gene calls are TRBV12-3 or TRBV12-4 and TRBJ2-3; 7 positions agree with TRBD2. The CDR3 consists of 13 residues. The CDR3 is CVTRGGYTDTQYF. The CDR3 DNA reads TGTGTCACCCGGGGAGGGTACACAGATACGCAGTATTTT.

The gene calls are TRBV4-1 and TRBJ2-3, with TRBD2 as a possible D gene (6 bases). Germline V gene data show CDR1 as MGHRA and CDR2 as YSYEKL. The CDR3 covers 15 residues. V dropped 0 bases and J dropped 3 bases, with 10 bases sitting between them. This CDR3 is CASSQEDGGTDTQYF. CDR3 nucleotide sequence: TGCGCCAGCAGCCAAGAGGACGGGGGAACAGATACGCAGTATTTT.

The rearrangement links TRBV5-6 to TRBJ2-7; D remains ambiguous. The CDR3 has 15 residues. From germline, CDR1 is SGHDT and CDR2 YYEEEE. Trimming left V 2 bases short and J 3 bases short, with 15 bases between. CDR3 in DNA: TGTGCCAGCAGCTTTTTCCGGGCCAGCGACTACGAGCAGTACTTC. Its protein is CASSFFRASDYEQYF.

The rearrangement uses TRBV2 and TRBJ2-1; D not certain. Germline CDR1 reads SNHLY; CDR2 reads FYNNEI. Trimming pared 3 bases from V and 4 bases from J, leaving 7 bases between. The CDR3 is made up of 13 amino acids. The CDR3 DNA is TGTGCCAGCAGTGAGGTCCCTTACAATGAGCAGTTCTTC. It is translated as CASSEVPYNEQFF.

This clonotype was seen a few times. The chain combines TRBV6-1 with TRBJ2-5; possibly TRBD1 for D (5 bases). The germline V gene encodes CDR1 MNHNS and CDR2 SASEGT. CDR3 length: 16 amino acids. The V gene lost 6 bases and the J gene lost 0 bases, with 17 bases spanning the gap. CDR3: CASSERGYPYQETQYF. CDR3 nucleotide sequence: TGTGCCAGCAGCGAAAGGGGCTACCCGTACCAAGAGACCCAGTACTTC.

V usage is TRBV6-1 and J usage is TRBJ2-1; no definite D call. The germline V gene encodes CDR1 MNHNS and CDR2 SASEGT. This CDR3 contains 15 residues. V shed 3 bases and J shed 5 bases, with 14 bases lying between them. CDR3 nucleotide sequence: TGTGCCAGCAGTGAGTGGTCAGGAAATAACAATGAGCAGTTCTTC. Residues: CASSEWSGNNNEQFF.

The chain uses TRBV4-1 and TRBJ2-5, with D perhaps assigned TRBD1 or TRBD2 (7 bases each). CDR3 length equals 13 residues. Germline V gene sequence: CDR1 MGHRA, CDR2 YSYEKL. V was shortened by 7 bases and J by 5 bases, with 14 bases between the two germline ends. DNA for the CDR3: TGCGCCAGCACCCCGCAGGGGGGGGAGACCCAGTACTTC. Translating it yields CASTPQGGETQYF.

This clonotype has only a few counts. The junction differs from germline at one of its ends, possibly a read error. J is TRBJ2-5 and V is TRBV29-1; D could derive from TRBD1 or TRBD2 (6 bases each). The CDR3 totals 11 residues. CDR1 is SQVTM and CDR2 is ANQGSEA in the germline V gene. The CDR3 bases are TGCAGCGTTGAAACAGGGTCGGGGGCGCGTTTC. The encoded protein is CSVETGSGARF.

This clonotype was picked up many times. The rearrangement joins TRBV7-9 to TRBJ2-7, with D hard to call. The CDR3 contains 11 residues. Trimming left V 6 bases short and J 3 bases short, with 6 bases between. From germline, CDR1 is SEHNR and CDR2 FQNEAQ (reference sequence). CDR3 protein: CASSPNYEQYF. The CDR3 DNA sequence: TGTGCCAGCAGTCCAAACTACGAGCAGTACTTC.

The V gene is TRBV4-1, the J gene TRBJ2-4; 7 bases fit TRBD1. Germline V gene sequence: CDR1 MGHRA, CDR2 YSYEKL. This CDR3 comprises 14 residues. Trimming at V came to 5 bases and at J to 8 bases, leaving 9 bases not matched to a gene. DNA for the CDR3: TGCGCCAGCAGCGTACAGGGGAGTGGAGACATTCAGTACTTC. It specifies CASSVQGSGDIQYF.

This clonotype appeared a few times. The rearrangement joins TRBV29-1 to TRBJ2-7; TRBD2 matches 7 bases. The J segment lost 0 bases and the V segment lost 4 bases, leaving 6 bases of the junction unmatched. CDR3 length: 14 residues. The germline CDR1 and CDR2 sequences are SQVTM and ANQGSEA. CDR3 protein: CSVGHRGSSYEQYF. CDR3 DNA: TGCAGCGTTGGTCACCGCGGGAGCTCCTACGAGCAGTACTTC.

This chain links TRBV4-1 with TRBJ1-1; 7 bases fit TRBD1. The CDR3 contains 17 residues. The J segment lost 5 bases and the V segment lost 2 bases, leaving 14 bases of the junction unmatched. Germline-derived CDR1 and CDR2 are MGHRA and YSYEKL. CDR3 sequence (DNA): TGCGCCAGCAGCCAAACGGCGTCACAGGGGATGCGGACTGAAGCTTTCTTT. Amino acid sequence: CASSQTASQGMRTEAFF.

This chain joins TRBV28 and TRBJ2-7, with 7 bases aligning to TRBD1. The CDR3 length is 15 residues. Germline loops: CDR1 MDHEN, CDR2 SYDVKM. V was pared by 6 bases and J by 3 bases, with 11 bases of the junction left unmatched. CDR3 sequence reads: CASRFRDSSFYEQYF. The CDR3, as DNA: TGTGCCAGCAGGTTTCGGGACAGTTCTTTCTACGAGCAGTACTTC.

The chain has TRBV20-1 and TRBJ2-1, with D maybe TRBD2 (5 bases). Germline CDR1 and CDR2: DFQATT and SNEGSKA (reference sequence). The germline V and J ends were trimmed by 6 bases and 6 bases, with 18 bases remaining between them. The CDR3 consists of 14 residues. The chain's CDR3 is CSARGRLAPNEQFF. The CDR3 DNA is TGCAGTGCCCGAGGGCGGCTAGCCCCCAATGAGCAGTTCTTC.

A few counts support this clonotype. The genes are TRBV29-1 and TRBJ1-1; the D is unclear. V lost 4 bases and J 4 bases, leaving 16 bases between the germline ends. Looked up from germline, CDR1 is SQVTM and CDR2 is ANQGSEA. CDR3 length: 14 amino acids. DNA for the CDR3: TGCAGCGTTGGGGGAGGCTTACCGGGCACTGAAGCTTTCTTT. Amino acids: CSVGGGLPGTEAFF.

The sample holds a few counts of this clonotype. This chain joins TRBV25-1 and TRBJ2-7, with TRBD2 as a possible D gene (6 bases). The V gene lost 2 bases and the J gene lost 5 bases, with 16 bases spanning the gap. CDR1 and CDR2 (germline): MGHDK, SYGVNS. CDR3 length: 15 amino acids. CDR3 amino acids: CASSERNRGINEQYF. CDR3 nucleotides: TGTGCCAGCAGTGAAAGGAACCGGGGGATCAACGAGCAGTACTTC.

The rearrangement uses TRBV27 and TRBJ2-5; tentatively, D is TRBD1 or TRBD2 (5 bases each). Germline V gene data show CDR1 as MNHEY and CDR2 as SMNVEV (reference sequence). This CDR3 has 16 residues. Between the trimmed V and J ends, which lost 2 bases and 2 bases, there was a span of 15 bases. The CDR3 loop reads CASSLVGAAGQETQYF. For the CDR3, the DNA is TGTGCCAGCAGTTTAGTCGGGGCGGCTGGGCAAGAGACCCAGTACTTC.

This clonotype appeared a few times. V and J are TRBV12-3 or TRBV12-4 and TRBJ2-3; D not resolved. The CDR3 has 14 residues. V lost 3 bases to trimming and J lost 2 bases, with 9 bases between them. Written as DNA, the CDR3 is TGTGCCAGCAGTTTTTTCGGGTACACAGATACGCAGTATTTT. Translation: CASSFFGYTDTQYF.

The chain joins TRBV9 to TRBJ2-1; 7 bases align to TRBD2. After removal of 1 base from V and 1 base from J, the junction contained 2 bases not matched to a gene. The CDR3 is 15 amino acids. The germline V gene encodes CDR1 SGDLS and CDR2 YYNGEE. In DNA form, the CDR3 reads TGTGCCAGCAGCGTATCGGGAGGTTCCTACAATGAGCAGTTCTTC. Its translation: CASSVSGGSYNEQFF.

This clonotype was picked up many times. The chain recombines TRBV6-1 with TRBJ1-2, with D perhaps TRBD1 (5 bases). The CDR3 has 14 residues. Germline-derived CDR1 and CDR2 are MNHNS and SASEGT. V was shortened by 3 bases and J by 5 bases, with 13 bases between the two germline ends. In DNA form, the CDR3 reads TGTGCCAGCAGTGATGCCAGGGTTCTTTATGGCTACACCTTC. Amino acids: CASSDARVLYGYTF.

This clonotype has only one observation. The chain has TRBV6-2 or TRBV6-3 and TRBJ2-1; TRBD1 matches 7 bases. Unmatched junction bases numbered 4, after V lost 10 bases and J lost 4 bases. Germline CDR1 and CDR2: MNHEY and SVGEGT. The CDR3 totals 12 residues. This CDR3 is CATWDSYNEQFF. CDR3 coding DNA: TGTGCCACCTGGGACAGTTACAATGAGCAGTTCTTC.

This clonotype was picked up many times. The chain uses TRBV12-3 or TRBV12-4 and TRBJ1-2; D uncertain. V was pared by 5 bases and J by 5 bases, with 12 bases between. CDR3 size: 13 residues. The CDR3 region is CASSDPLGYGYTF. DNA for the CDR3: TGTGCCAGCAGTGACCCCCTTGGGTATGGCTACACCTTC.